Listed below are T cell receptor beta chains from one sample, sequenced in a study of cytomegalovirus exposure and HLA in healthy donors. Sequencing was performed with immunoSEQ multiplex PCR; in TCRdb, only in-frame clones are kept and a portion is missing. The sample has 95,000 to 100,000 clones; under 80% are singletons. Sequencing used PBMCs. Receptor source: a man in his forties or fifties in good health and CMV-seronegative. The CDR3 runs from the conserved cysteine through the conserved F or W. A D gene is named only where the DNA matches it firmly.

D: NA
V: TRBV5-4
CDR3: CASSPNPTGTGETQYF

D: TRBD1
V: TRBV5-1
CDR3: CASRPGQGMGEQYF

D: TRBD2
V: TRBV7-2
CDR3: CASSPIGLEGYEQYF

D: NA
V: TRBV7-9
CDR3: CASSSMNTGELFF

D: NA
V: TRBV30
CDR3: CAWTEGYGYTF

D: NA
V: TRBV4-1
CDR3: CASSQEEADTQYF

D: TRBD2
V: TRBV28
CDR3: CASSLIIVGLAGGSYEQYF

D: NA
V: TRBV27
CDR3: CASSSPSLATYNSPLHF

D: TRBD2
V: TRBV10-3
CDR3: CAISDYSGRAAYEQYF

D: TRBD1
V: TRBV5-6
CDR3: CASSFSRDRRYHSPLHF

D: NA
V: TRBV6-5
CDR3: CASSSRGTRDQETQYF

D: NA
V: TRBV27
CDR3: CASSLLPPEGSYGYTF

D: NA
V: TRBV14
CDR3: CASSQVTGVSTGELFF

D: NA
V: TRBV7-2
CDR3: CASSPHGAEDTQYF

D: NA
V: TRBV7-8
CDR3: CASSLLNSLNSPLHF

D: NA
V: TRBV28
CDR3: CASSRARGYEQYF

D: TRBD1
V: TRBV25-1
CDR3: CASSVGTAKNIQYF

D: NA
V: TRBV7-6
CDR3: CASSLNLPESSGNTIYF

D: NA
V: TRBV9
CDR3: CASSDSSDSSSPNTGELFF

D: NA
V: TRBV2
CDR3: CASTTGHGSYEQYF

D: NA
V: TRBV28
CDR3: CASSLNRKETQYF

D: NA
V: TRBV13
CDR3: CASTMGGMDGNTIYF

D: TRBD2
V: TRBV28
CDR3: CASRKGLAGNEQFF

D: TRBD2
V: TRBV9
CDR3: CASSVESSGRIEQYF

D: NA
V: TRBV5-1
CDR3: CASSLYLNTEAFF

D: NA
V: TRBV11-2
CDR3: CASSLVAGSYEQYF

D: NA
V: TRBV4-2
CDR3: CASSQVAERLRYGQYF

D: NA
V: TRBV6-5
CDR3: CASSPTFYRRGGYTF

D: TRBD1
V: TRBV27
CDR3: CASRTGDSYGQYF

D: TRBD1
V: TRBV7-9
CDR3: CASSKQGVGGYTF

D: TRBD2
V: TRBV7-8
CDR3: CASSLLAGGEQYF

D: NA
V: TRBV5-1
CDR3: CASSSGGSGQPQHF

D: NA
V: TRBV6-6
CDR3: CASSYGREKKNIQYF

D: TRBD2
V: TRBV5-6
CDR3: CASSTGLARSTDTQYF

D: TRBD1
V: TRBV7-6
CDR3: CASSGTGYNEQFF

D: NA
V: TRBV6-1
CDR3: CASSASGSGNTIYF

D: NA
V: TRBV28
CDR3: CASIGDKNIQYF